The 18 T cell receptor beta chains listed next were all sequenced from one sample in a study of blood T cell repertoires in COVID-19. Sequencing used immunoSEQ multiplex PCR; TCRdb keeps in-frame clones, though not all of them. The top ten clones hold about 3.9% of a sample with around 130,000 clones, about 85% of them seen once. Input material: peripheral blood. These receptors came from a man in his 60s with acute or convalescent COVID-19.

The rearrangement uses TRBV6-1 and TRBJ1-2; no reliable D call. V was trimmed by 1 base and J by 4 bases, leaving 13 bases between them. CDR1 and CDR2 from the germline V gene are MNHNS and SASEGT. The CDR3 spans 15 residues. The CDR3 loop is CASSEGQIQIYGYTF. The CDR3 DNA reads TGTGCCAGCAGTGAAGGGCAGATTCAGATCTATGGCTACACCTTC.

The V gene is TRBV28, the J gene TRBJ2-3; TRBD2 aligns across 9 bases. The CDR3 contains 16 residues. The germline CDR1 and CDR2 sequences are MDHEN and SYDVKM. The J segment lost 1 base and the V segment lost 6 bases, leaving 8 bases of the junction unmatched. Here the CDR3 reads CASSSIAGEGTDTQYF. In DNA, the CDR3 is TGTGCCAGCAGCTCTATAGCGGGAGAAGGCACAGATACGCAGTATTTT.

This sequence joins TRBV20-1 and TRBJ1-5; D perhaps matches TRBD1 (5 bases). The CDR3 consists of 12 residues. The germline V gene encodes CDR1 DFQATT and CDR2 SNEGSKA (reference sequence). V was shortened by 3 bases and J by 4 bases, with 7 bases between the two germline ends. The DNA of the CDR3 is TGCAGTGCTAGTAGGGGAAATCAGCCCCAGCATTTT. Residues: CSASRGNQPQHF.

This clone was counted a few times. This chain links TRBV4-3 with TRBJ1-2, with D maybe TRBD1 (5 bases). CDR3 size: 14 residues. The V gene's germline CDR1 is LGHNA and CDR2 YSLEER. Trimming stripped 4 bases from V and 4 bases from J, with 13 bases between. The CDR3 loop reads CASSPGGGSYGYTF. In DNA form, the CDR3 reads TGCGCCAGCAGCCCAGGCGGGGGTAGCTATGGCTACACCTTC.

The chain couples TRBV30 to TRBJ2-2, with TRBD2 matching over 10 bases. V was pared by 2 bases and J by 6 bases, with 3 bases of the junction left unmatched. The germline gives CDR1 GTSNPN, CDR2 SVGIG (reference sequence). The CDR3 spans 14 residues. The CDR3 loop is CAWSWLAGAGELFF. In DNA, the CDR3 is TGTGCCTGGAGTTGGCTAGCGGGAGCCGGGGAGCTGTTTTTT.

The table lists this clone with a count of one. J is TRBJ2-3 and V is TRBV6-2 or TRBV6-3; 10 nucleotides line up with TRBD2. Trimming removed 5 bases from V and 9 bases from J; junction bases left unmatched: 14. This CDR3 contains 16 residues. Germline V gene lookup returns CDR1 MNHEY and CDR2 SVGEGT. The CDR3 protein is CASSRILAGGPGTQYF. CDR3 bases: TGTGCCAGCAGTAGGATCTTAGCGGGAGGTCCAGGGACGCAGTATTTT.

The rearrangement joins TRBV6-5 to TRBJ1-5, with D maybe TRBD1 (5 bases). Trimming left V 4 bases short and J 5 bases short, with 12 bases between. This CDR3 comprises 14 residues. Looked up from germline, CDR1 is MNHEY and CDR2 is SVGAGI. The CDR3 sequence: CASSWGGGDQPQHF. DNA for the CDR3: TGTGCCAGCAGTTGGGGCGGGGGAGATCAGCCCCAGCATTTT.

The rearrangement joins TRBV7-9 to TRBJ1-6; no clear D gene. The CDR3 is 15 amino acids. Trimming took off 3 bases at V and 7 bases at J, with 13 bases between the two ends. Germline-derived CDR1 and CDR2 are SEHNR and FQNEAQ (reference sequence). The CDR3 here is CASSLAVGVNSPLHF. The CDR3 region has the DNA TGTGCCAGCAGCTTGGCCGTCGGGGTCAATTCACCCCTCCACTTT.

This clone was counted between two and nine times. The chain combines TRBV11-2 with TRBJ2-7; 7 positions match TRBD1. Germline assignment: CDR1 SGHAT and CDR2 FQNNGV. The CDR3 has 16 residues. V gave up 3 bases and J gave up 4 bases; unmatched junction bases: 12. CDR3 region: CASSFWETGSGYEQYF. In DNA form, the CDR3 reads TGTGCCAGCAGCTTCTGGGAGACAGGGAGTGGGTACGAGCAGTACTTC.

The chain couples TRBV9 to TRBJ2-4; D remains ambiguous. V gave up 0 bases and J gave up 6 bases, with 10 bases separating them. CDR3 length: 14 amino acids. The germline gives CDR1 SGDLS, CDR2 YYNGEE. CDR3 protein: CASSVGAPANIQYF. In DNA form, the CDR3 reads TGTGCCAGCAGCGTAGGGGCCCCTGCAAACATTCAGTACTTC.

The chain uses TRBV4-1 and TRBJ1-2; 9 positions agree with TRBD1. The CDR3 consists of 14 residues. With V trimmed by 0 bases and J by 8 bases, 4 bases remained unmatched. Germline CDR1 and CDR2: MGHRA and YSYEKL. CDR3 protein: CASSQEYGTGGYTF. In DNA, the CDR3 is TGCGCCAGCAGCCAAGAATATGGGACAGGGGGCTACACCTTC.

There are many counts of this clone. The chain is built from TRBV4-1 and TRBJ2-1, with TRBD2 matching 13 bases. Trimming cost V 3 bases and J 6 bases; bases outside gene matches: 14. This CDR3 region has 19 residues. Germline-derived CDR1 and CDR2 are MGHRA and YSYEKL. CDR3 region: CASSQPFPGLAGVGNEQFF. The DNA for the CDR3 is TGCGCCAGCAGCCAGCCTTTCCCCGGACTAGCGGGAGTCGGCAATGAGCAGTTCTTC.

The rearrangement links TRBV5-1 to TRBJ1-1, with D unresolved. The CDR3 extends over 13 amino acids. V was pared by 2 bases and J by 3 bases, with 8 bases between. Germline V gene sequence: CDR1 SGHRS, CDR2 YFSETQ. Written as DNA, the CDR3 is TGCGCCAGCAGCTTTAAACGGGACACTGAAGCTTTCTTT. It is translated as CASSFKRDTEAFF.

J is TRBJ2-2 and V is TRBV11-2; a possible D gene is TRBD1 (7 bases). Trimming took off 0 bases at V and 7 bases at J, with 12 bases between the two ends. The CDR3 is 15 amino acids. The germline CDR1 and CDR2 sequences are SGHAT and FQNNGV. The CDR3 reads CASSLDGRGVGELFF. The CDR3, as DNA: TGTGCCAGCAGCTTAGACGGCAGGGGGGTCGGGGAGCTGTTTTTT.

This clone occurred once. The chain couples TRBV19 to TRBJ2-1, with TRBD1 matching over 7 bases. CDR1 is LNHDA and CDR2 is SQIVND in the germline V gene (reference sequence). The CDR3 extends over 15 amino acids. After removal of 0 bases from V and 4 bases from J, the junction contained 3 bases not matched to a gene. This chain's CDR3 is CASSIDGTAYNEQFF. CDR3 sequence (DNA): TGTGCCAGTAGTATAGACGGGACAGCATACAATGAGCAGTTCTTC.

The chain carries TRBV7-2 and TRBJ1-2; D uncertain. The germline V and J ends were trimmed by 1 base and 2 bases, with 11 bases remaining between them. The germline CDR1 and CDR2 sequences are SGHTA and FQGNSA. The CDR3 has 15 amino acids. In DNA form, the CDR3 reads TGTGCCAGCAGCTTAGTTCGGGGAGAAAACTATGGCTACACCTTC. It codes for CASSLVRGENYGYTF.

The gene calls are TRBV28 and TRBJ1-5, with a possible D match to TRBD1 (5 bases). The V end was cut by 6 bases, the J end by 3 bases, with 12 bases between. Germline CDR1 and CDR2: MDHEN and SYDVKM. The CDR3 contains 14 residues. The CDR3 nucleotides read TGTGCCAGCAGGGGGCTGTCCACCAATCAGCCCCAGCATTTT. This encodes CASRGLSTNQPQHF.

This clone was counted a few times. The rearrangement links TRBV7-2 to TRBJ1-1; tentatively, D is TRBD1 (6 bases). Germline V gene sequence: CDR1 SGHTA, CDR2 FQGNSA. V was shortened by 6 bases and J by 1 base, with 12 bases between the two germline ends. This CDR3 spans 14 amino acids. The CDR3 DNA is TGTGCCAGCAGGCCTGGACAGACGAACACTGAAGCTTTCTTT. Residues: CASRPGQTNTEAFF.